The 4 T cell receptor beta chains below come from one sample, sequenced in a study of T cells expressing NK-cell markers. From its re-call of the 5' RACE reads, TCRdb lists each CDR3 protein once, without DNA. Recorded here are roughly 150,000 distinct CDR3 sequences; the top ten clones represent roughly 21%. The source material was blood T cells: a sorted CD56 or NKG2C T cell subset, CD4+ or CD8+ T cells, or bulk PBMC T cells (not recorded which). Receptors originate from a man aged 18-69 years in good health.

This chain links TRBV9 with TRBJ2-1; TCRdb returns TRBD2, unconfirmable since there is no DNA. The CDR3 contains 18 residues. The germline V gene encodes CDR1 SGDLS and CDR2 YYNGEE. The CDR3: CASSDPPGASGVYNEQFF. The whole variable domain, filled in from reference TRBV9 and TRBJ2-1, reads DSGVTQTPKHLITATGQRVTLRCSPRSGDLSVYWYQQSLDQGLQFLIQYYNGEERAKGNILERFSAQQFPDLHSELNLSSLELGDSALYFCASSDPPGASGVYNEQFFGPGTRLTVL.

CDR3 sequence: CASSSSQTDINYGYTF. V gene TRBV7-9 combines with J gene TRBJ1-2; TCRdb gives TRBD1 as the D gene, but with no DNA this cannot be confirmed. Germline V CDR1 and CDR2: SEHNR, FQNEAQ (reference sequence). This CDR3 is 16 amino acids long. The variable domain in full, with the rest retrieved from reference TRBV7-9 and TRBJ1-2, is DTGVSQNPRHKITKRGQNVTFRCDPISEHNRLYWYRQTLGQGPEFLTYFQNEAQLEKSRLLSDRFSAERPKGSFSTLEIQRTEQGDSAMYLCASSSSQTDINYGYTFGSGTRLTVV.

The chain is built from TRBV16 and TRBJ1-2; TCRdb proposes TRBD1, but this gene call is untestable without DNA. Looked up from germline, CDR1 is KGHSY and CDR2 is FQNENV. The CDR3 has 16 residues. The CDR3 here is CASSQSETGDLYGYTF.

The CDR3 reads CASSQVGTSGEILEEQFF. The genes are TRBV14 and TRBJ2-1; TCRdb gives TRBD2 as the D gene, but with no DNA this cannot be confirmed. The CDR3 consists of 18 residues. In germline, CDR1 is SGHDN, CDR2 FVKESK.